These T cell receptor beta chains were read from a single sample in a study of graft-versus-host responses after intestinal transplantation. Profiled with immunoSEQ multiplex PCR; TCRdb holds only in-frame clones, not every one. The sample yields just over 20,000 clones, roughly nine tenths seen once. The sample here was PBMCs, taken roughly 65 days after intestinal transplantation. The source is a human patient who received an intestinal transplant, so some T cells may come from the graft donor. The CDR3 runs from the conserved cysteine through the conserved F or W. D genes are given only for firm matches. Clone size is given for some rows only: seen once, a few or many times, or a class if the clone is expanded.

>.|TRBV25-1|.|TRBJ2-6
TGTGCCAGCACCTCCCCGGGGGATCAACCGGGGGCCAACGTCCTGACTTTC
CASTSPGDQPGANVLTF
>TRBD2|TRBV23-1|.|TRBJ2-3
TGCGCCAGCAGTCAACCGGAAAGCGGGGGCATAAGCACAGATACGCAGTATTTT
CASSQPESGGISTDTQYF
>TRBD1|TRBV11-3|once|TRBJ1-4
TGTGCCAGCAGCCCCAACTCTCGGACAGGCAGGAGAAAACTGTTTTTT
CASSPNSRTGRRKLFF
>.|TRBV29-1|.|TRBJ2-3
TGCAGCGTTGTCGGCAAAGATACGCAGTATTTT
CSVVGKDTQYF
>TRBD1|TRBV27|.|TRBJ2-7
TGTGCCAGCAGTTTATGGGCCCCCGGGACAGATCTTGCCTACGAGCAGTACTTC
CASSLWAPGTDLAYEQYF
>.|TRBV2|.|TRBJ1-6
TGTGCCAGCAGTGAAACCGGGGGTAGCTCCTATAATTCACCCCTCCACTTT
CASSETGGSSYNSPLHF
>.|TRBV5-4|.|TRBJ1-4
TGTGCCAGCGGCCCAGGAAGGGGAACTAATGAAAAACTGTTTTTT
CASGPGRGTNEKLFF
>TRBD1|TRBV5-6|.|TRBJ1-3
TGTGCCAGCAGCTTTAGCGGGACAGGGGGAAACACCATATATTTT
CASSFSGTGGNTIYF
>.|TRBV28|.|TRBJ2-7
TGTGCCAGCAGTCCAGGGCTACCTTCCTACGAGCAGTACTTC
CASSPGLPSYEQYF
>TRBD1|TRBV11-2|.|TRBJ2-1
TGTGCCAGCAGCTTAGGGGCAGGGGGCCTGTTCAATGAGCAGTTCTTC
CASSLGAGGLFNEQFF
>.|TRBV19|.|TRBJ2-2
TGTGCCAGTAGTATCAGGAGGGCCCTGGAAACCGGGGAGCTGTTTTTT
CASSIRRALETGELFF
>TRBD2|TRBV4-3|.|TRBJ2-1
TGCGCCAGCAGCCAAGGACTAGCGGGGGGGCCGGGTGATGAGCAGTTCTTC
CASSQGLAGGPGDEQFF
>TRBD1|TRBV7-9|.|TRBJ1-2
TGTGCCAGCAGCAGGGACAGGGTAGGTGGCTACACCTTC
CASSRDRVGGYTF
>.|TRBV7-4|few|TRBJ1-6
TGTGCCAGCAGCTTAGCATTAGGGGGGGATTCACCCCTCCACTTT
CASSLALGGDSPLHF
>TRBD1|TRBV27|once|TRBJ2-7
TGTGCCAGCAGTTACACAGGGGGCTACGAGCAGTACTTC
CASSYTGGYEQYF
>.|TRBV5-1|.|TRBJ2-1
TGCGCCAGCGCCCCAGGGCCAAATTCCTACAATGAGCAGTTCTTC
CASAPGPNSYNEQFF
>.|TRBV7-9|.|TRBJ2-1
TGTGCCAGCAGCCCCCGGGACTCCACGCGAAATGTCGAGCAGTTCTTC
CASSPRDSTRNVEQFF
>.|TRBV10-2|.|TRBJ2-3
TGCGCCAGTAGGTCGACAGATACGCAGTATTTT
CASRSTDTQYF
>.|TRBV4-3|.|TRBJ2-7
TGCGCCAGCAGCCAAGATCGTGGATTTAGCTCCTACGAGCAGTACTTC
CASSQDRGFSSYEQYF
>TRBD1|TRBV11-1|.|TRBJ1-2
TGTGCCAGCAGCCGACAGGGGTTGGAGTATGGCTACACCTTC
CASSRQGLEYGYTF
>TRBD1|TRBV11-2|.|TRBJ2-7
TGTGCCAGCAGCTTAACAGGGGGGACCTACGAGCAGTACTTC
CASSLTGGTYEQYF
>.|TRBV5-6|.|TRBJ2-7
TGTGCCAGCAGCTTCTTGGCAGGACAATACGAGCAGTACTTC
CASSFLAGQYEQYF
>.|TRBV9|.|TRBJ1-2
TGTGCCAGCAGCAATAAAGTGGGCGGTTACTATGGCTACACCTTC
CASSNKVGGYYGYTF
>TRBD2|TRBV19|.|TRBJ2-7
TGTGCCAGTAGCCCCGGGACTAGCGGCGCCTACGAGCAGTACTTC
CASSPGTSGAYEQYF
>.|TRBV7-2|few|TRBJ1-6
TGTGCCAGCAGCTTAGGGAGGAGGGGCGACAGGCCGGATTCACCCCTCCACTTT
CASSLGRRGDRPDSPLHF
>.|TRBV6-1|.|TRBJ2-7
TGTGCCAGCAGTGACCACCCCCGAGGGGCGCACCCCTACGAGCAGTACTTC
CASSDHPRGAHPYEQYF
>TRBD2|TRBV11-3|.|TRBJ2-7
TGTGCCAGCAGCTCCGGGACTACCTACGAGCAGTACTTC
CASSSGTTYEQYF
>.|TRBV4-3|.|TRBJ1-3
TGCGCCAGCAGCCACGGGGGACCGGCTGATTCTGGAAACACCATATATTTT
CASSHGGPADSGNTIYF
>TRBD1|TRBV11-3|.|TRBJ1-1
TGTGCCAGCAGCCCAGGGGGCTCGGCTTTCTTT
CASSPGGSAFF
>.|TRBV27|.|TRBJ2-1
TGTGCCAGCAGTTTCGGGGGCACAGGTAATGAGCAGTTCTTC
CASSFGGTGNEQFF
>.|TRBV19|.|TRBJ2-7
TGTGCCAGTAGTATAGATCGAGACAGTGGATGGGAGCAGTACTTC
CASSIDRDSGWEQYF
>TRBD2|TRBV4-3|.|TRBJ2-1
TGCGCCAGCAGCCAAGATTTGGGGACTAGCGGATACAATGAGCAGTTCTTC
CASSQDLGTSGYNEQFF
>TRBD1|TRBV7-2|.|TRBJ2-2
TGTGCCAGCAGCTCCTTAGGGGGCCCCGGGGAGCTGTTTTTT
CASSSLGGPGELFF
>TRBD1|TRBV29-1|once|TRBJ2-5
TGCAGCGTGCCGGGACAGGGATTGCAAGAGACCCAGTACTTC
CSVPGQGLQETQYF
>.|TRBV9|once|TRBJ2-5
TGTGCCAGCAGCGAAGGGGACGCGCAAGAGACCCAGTACTTC
CASSEGDAQETQYF
>.|TRBV7-9|.|TRBJ2-7
TGTGCCAGCAGCCCACAGGGCCAAGAAACCTACGAGCAGTACTTC
CASSPQGQETYEQYF
>.|TRBV7-9|.|TRBJ1-4
TGTGCCAGCAGAGAGGCAGGGGATCGAGATTCGTCCGAAAAACTGTTTTTT
CASREAGDRDSSEKLFF
>.|TRBV19|.|TRBJ1-1
TGTGCCAGTAGACCGGACAGCCGAGGGACTGAAGCTTTCTTT
CASRPDSRGTEAFF
>.|TRBV23-1|.|TRBJ2-7
TGCGCCAGCAGTCACGGGGTATACGAGCAGTACTTC
CASSHGVYEQYF
>.|TRBV30|.|TRBJ2-7
TGTGCCTGGACCGACAGCTACGAGCAGTACTTC
CAWTDSYEQYF
>.|TRBV6-5|.|TRBJ1-1
TGTGCCCACGTTAGGCGTGAAGCTTTCTTT
CAHVRREAFF